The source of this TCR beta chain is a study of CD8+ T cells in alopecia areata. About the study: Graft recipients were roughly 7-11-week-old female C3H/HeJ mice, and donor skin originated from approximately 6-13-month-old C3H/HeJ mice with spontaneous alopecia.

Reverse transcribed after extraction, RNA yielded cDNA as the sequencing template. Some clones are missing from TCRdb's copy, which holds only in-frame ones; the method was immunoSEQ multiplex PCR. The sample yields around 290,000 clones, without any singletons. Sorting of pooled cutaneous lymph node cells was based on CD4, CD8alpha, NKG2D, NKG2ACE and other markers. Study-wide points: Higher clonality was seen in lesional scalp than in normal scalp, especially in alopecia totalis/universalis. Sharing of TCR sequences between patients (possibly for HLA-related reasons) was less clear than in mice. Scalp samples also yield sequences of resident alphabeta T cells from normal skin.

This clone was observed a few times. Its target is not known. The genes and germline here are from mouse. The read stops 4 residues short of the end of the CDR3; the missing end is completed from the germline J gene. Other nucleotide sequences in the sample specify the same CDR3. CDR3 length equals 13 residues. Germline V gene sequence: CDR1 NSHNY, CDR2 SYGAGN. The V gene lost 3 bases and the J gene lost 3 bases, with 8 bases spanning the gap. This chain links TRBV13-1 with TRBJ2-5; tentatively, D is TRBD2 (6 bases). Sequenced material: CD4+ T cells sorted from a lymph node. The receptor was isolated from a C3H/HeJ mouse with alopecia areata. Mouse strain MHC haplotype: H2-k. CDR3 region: CASSAWGQDTQYF. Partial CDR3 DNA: TGTGCCAGCAGTGCCTGGGGTCAAGAC.